These 7 T cell receptor beta chains share one sample of origin, sequenced in a study of technical replicates of blood from a few donors. TCRdb's copy holds only in-frame clones and misses some; the assay was immunoSEQ multiplex PCR. The table lists 60,000 to 80,000 clones, just over 90% of them singletons. Sequences were obtained from PBMCs. The receptor source for this set is a human donor in good health. Some clones in this sample may be carry-over from other donors' samples.

The chain recombines TRBV14 with TRBJ2-6; D is undetermined. Trimming stripped 1 base from V and 0 bases from J, with 7 bases between. This CDR3 has 16 amino acids. The V gene's germline CDR1 is SGHDN and CDR2 FVKESK. CDR3 nucleotides: TGTGCCAGCAGCCAAGGGCAGGCCTCTGGGGCCAACGTCCTGACTTTC. Translated, it gives CASSQGQASGANVLTF.

V gene TRBV7-9 combines with J gene TRBJ2-2, with 9 bases matching TRBD1. The germline V gene has CDR1 SEHNR and CDR2 FQNEAQ (reference sequence). Trimming at V came to 5 bases and at J to 5 bases, leaving 9 bases not matched to a gene. The CDR3 is 16 amino acids. For the CDR3, the DNA is TGTGCCAGCAGCCCTAGAGGGACAGGGAAGACCGGGGAGCTGTTTTTT. Its protein is CASSPRGTGKTGELFF.

In DNA, the CDR3 is TGTGCCAGCAGCTTAGGGACTAGCATTTCCTACAATGAGCAGTTCTTC. It translates to CASSLGTSISYNEQFF. V and J are TRBV7-2 and TRBJ2-1, with 8 positions matching TRBD2. Germline V gives CDR1 SGHTA, CDR2 FQGNSA. CDR3 size: 16 residues. Trimming at V came to 1 base and at J to 1 base, leaving 3 bases not matched to a gene.

The V call is TRBV6-5, the J call TRBJ1-5; D gene unclear. Per the germline V gene, CDR1 is MNHEY and CDR2 is SVGAGI. V was shortened by 6 bases and J by 9 bases, with 21 bases between the two germline ends. The CDR3 runs 15 residues. CDR3 sequence reads: CASRFLGDPGWPQHF. For the CDR3, the DNA is TGTGCCAGCAGGTTCCTGGGCGACCCTGGTTGGCCCCAGCATTTT.

V is TRBV9 and J is TRBJ2-5, with D maybe TRBD2 (5 bases). Per germline, CDR1 SGDLS and CDR2 YYNGEE. The CDR3 runs 14 residues. The germline V and J ends were trimmed by 0 bases and 1 base, with 7 bases remaining between them. Here the CDR3 reads CASSVGLFQETQYF. In nucleotides, the CDR3 is TGTGCCAGCAGCGTAGGACTATTCCAAGAGACCCAGTACTTC.

The chain is built from TRBV7-9 and TRBJ1-4; the D gene is possibly TRBD1 (5 bases). Germline loops: CDR1 SEHNR, CDR2 FQNEAQ (reference sequence). The ends were cut back, 2 bases at V and 4 bases at J, with 11 bases in the middle. The CDR3 totals 15 residues. DNA of the CDR3: TGTGCCAGCAGCTTAATGACAGCCGATAATGAAAAACTGTTTTTT. This sequence encodes CASSLMTADNEKLFF. Complete variable domain (other parts from reference TRBV7-9 and TRBJ1-4): DTGVSQNPRHKITKRGQNVTFRCDPISEHNRLYWYRQTLGQGPEFLTYFQNEAQLEKSRLLSDRFSAERPKGSFSTLEIQRTEQGDSAMYLCASSLMTADNEKLFFGSGTQLSVL.

The rearrangement uses TRBV28 and TRBJ1-1, with 7 bases fitting TRBD1. The CDR3 length is 14 residues. Germline V gene data show CDR1 as MDHEN and CDR2 as SYDVKM. Trimming took 5 bases from V and 3 from J; bases not matched to a gene: 6. The CDR3 nucleotides are TGTGCCAGCAGTCCAAGGACAGGATACACTGAAGCTTTCTTT. Translated, it gives CASSPRTGYTEAFF. The full variable domain, rest sourced from reference TRBV28 and TRBJ1-1, is DVKVTQSSRYLVKRTGEKVFLECVQDMDHENMFWYRQDPGLGLRLIYFSYDVKMKEKGDIPEGYSVSREKKERFSLILESASTNQTSMYLCASSPRTGYTEAFFGQGTRLTVV.